This T cell receptor beta chain was recovered during a study of early T cells in non-severe SARS-CoV-2 infection. TCRdb re-called the 5' RACE reads through MiXCR, storing one row per CDR3 protein. The sample holds 35,000 to 55,000 distinct CDR3 sequences; 11% are singletons and the top ten take 21%. The trim removed 3 bases at V and 4 bases at J, leaving 2 bases unmatched. Germline values: CDR1 SGHKS, CDR2 YYEKEE (reference sequence). This CDR3 comprises 15 residues. This sequence originates from an adult who was a healthcare worker with PCR-confirmed SARS-CoV-2 infection or an uninfected control (not recorded which). The chain carries TRBV5-5 and TRBJ1-4, with 11 bases aligning to TRBD1. The sequenced material came from whole blood. The CDR3 loop is CASSSGTGGNEKLFF. DNA for the CDR3: TGTGCCAGCAGCTCCGGGACAGGGGGTAATGAAAAACTGTTTTTT.